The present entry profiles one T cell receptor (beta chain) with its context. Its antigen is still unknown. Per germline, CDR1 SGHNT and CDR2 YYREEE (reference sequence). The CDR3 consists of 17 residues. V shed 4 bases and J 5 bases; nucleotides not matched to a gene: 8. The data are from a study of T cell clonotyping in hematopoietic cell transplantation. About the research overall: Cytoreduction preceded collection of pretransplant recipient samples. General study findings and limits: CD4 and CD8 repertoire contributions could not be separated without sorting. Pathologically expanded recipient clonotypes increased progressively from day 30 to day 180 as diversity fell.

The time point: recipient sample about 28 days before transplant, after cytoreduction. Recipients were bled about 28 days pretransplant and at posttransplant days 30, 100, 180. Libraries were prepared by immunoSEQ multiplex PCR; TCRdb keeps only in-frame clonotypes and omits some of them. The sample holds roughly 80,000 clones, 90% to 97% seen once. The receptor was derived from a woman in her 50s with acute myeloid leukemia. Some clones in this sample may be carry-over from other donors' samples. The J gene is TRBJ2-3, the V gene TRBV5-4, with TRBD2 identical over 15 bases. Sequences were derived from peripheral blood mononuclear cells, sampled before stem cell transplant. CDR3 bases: TGTGCCAGCAGCCGACACGGACTAGCGGGAGGGGGAGATACGCAGTATTTT. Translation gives CASSRHGLAGGGDTQYF.